This T cell receptor (beta chain) originates from a study of T cells in Graves' hyperthyroidism and ophthalmopathy. For this clonotype: Antigen specificity is unknown.

This CDR3 spans 16 amino acids. Germline V gene lookup returns CDR1 MNHEY and CDR2 SVGEGT. Unmatched junction bases numbered 13, after V lost 8 bases and J lost 2 bases. RNA transcripts provided the source from which TCR beta CDR3 regions were amplified. RT-PCR in the first round (using the HTBI primer set) targeted the TCR CDR3. TCRdb reprocessed the multiplex PCR reads with MiXCR, giving one entry per CDR3 protein. The sample has hundreds of thousands of distinct CDR3 sequences; roughly 20% are singletons. Active moderate-to-severe ophthalmopathy, Clinical Activity Score at least 3, NOSPECS at least 4, under 3 months' duration. Researchers barred patients who had uncontrolled infection, other autoimmune disease, pregnancy or lactation. Study conclusions and caveats: Separation of ophthalmopathy from stable hyperthyroidism was achieved by a 13 V-J model. The majority of expanded thyroid clonotypes above 0.001 also appeared in blood.

This TCR was sampled from a man aged 25-40 years with Graves' ophthalmopathy. Sequencing was carried out using blood. V usage is TRBV6-2 or TRBV6-3 and J usage is TRBJ2-5; 8 nucleotides line up with TRBD1. CDR3 DNA sequence: TGTGCCAGCCAGGATCCAGGACAGGGATTACAAGAGACCCAGTACTTC. Encoded protein: CASQDPGQGLQETQYF.